Reported below is one TCR beta chain. Its recognized antigen is unknown. The input lacks base qualities; no much larger clone sits a single base away. The record originates from a study of vaccination effects on CD4 cells after COVID-19 (dated by TCRdb to between 2021 and 2022). Concerning the study at large: Two doses of either the BNT162b2 or the mRNA-1273 mRNA SARS-CoV-2 vaccine were administered to participants. Pre-vaccine samples were drawn from a couple of convalescent patients 16 days and one week before the first dose, at 142 and 148 days after COVID-19 diagnosis. SARS-CoV-2 spike-specific CD4+ TCR repertoires from before and after mRNA vaccination were compared in COVID-19 convalescent patients and in infection-naive vaccine recipients. Altogether, 10 COVID-19 convalescent patients and several SARS-CoV-2-naive healthy vaccine recipients made up the full study. Cultures from other donors in the study were sequenced using the Oncomine TCR Beta short-read assay on an Illumina iSeq 100.

General findings and caveats noted by the study authors: Among convalescent patients, the spike-reactive repertoire after vaccination was made up mainly of new vaccine-induced clones that were largely distinct from the clones induced by infection. Only a small number of convalescent patients were included, and no early post-infection timepoints were available, which limited the study. Clones induced by infection and clones induced by vaccination both contracted markedly at late timepoints after vaccination, which fits with T cell responses waning over time.

The receptor library was made with the immunoSEQ multiplex PCR assay. TCR beta CDR3 sequencing was performed on DNA from the cultured, isolated CD4+ T cells. The source study handled its data this way. Non-productive TCR sequences were discarded, and reads were trimmed to the CDR3 region, with only CDR3s of 7 or more amino acids retained. Antigen-specific clonotypes were identified with the MANAFEST web app by comparing expansion in peptide wells against reference cultures. To count as positive, a clone had to show expansion at FDR<0.05 compared with the reference and with all other wells, an odds ratio above 5, and a frequency above 0.1% in two replicate wells. A clonotype was defined as cross-reactive if the clonotype was significantly expanded both in SARS-CoV-2 spike wells and in at least one common cold coronavirus spike condition. CDR3 similarity was assessed by Levenshtein distance using the stringdist R package, and unrooted trees were constructed with ape in R 3.6.1. TCRdb provides this immuneACCESS table in a form limited to in-frame rearrangements. Some clones are lacking; in checked studies, under half of them reflect an unresolved V gene, and why the rest are absent is not known. V and J calls and clone size are as listed in that table; D and trimming were resolved from the DNA. The sample table records tens of thousands of clones; 60% to 80% of these occur just once. Clones ranked in the top ten supply 15% to 20% of the sample.

The ViraFEST assay stimulated PBMC with viral peptide pools and then used TCR sequencing to identify antigen-specific CD4+ T cell clonotypes by expansion. After 10 to 11 days of culture, CD4+ T cells were isolated with the EasySep CD4+ T cell isolation kit. Convalescent patients had PCR-confirmed SARS-CoV-2 infection between March and December 2020, before Alpha, Beta and Delta variants emerged in the United States. Each well held 1.5 million to 2.5 million PBMC cultured in IMDM containing approximately 5.2% human AB serum, around 9.3 IU/ml IL-2 and gentamicin, along with roughly 10 ug/ml peptides. On days 3 and 7, half of the culture medium was replaced with fresh IL-2-containing medium. Unless otherwise noted, each peptide stimulation condition was cultured in triplicate wells. Using Ficoll-Paque Plus gradient centrifugation, PBMC were separated from whole blood and then either used fresh or cryopreserved at -140C. The overlapping peptide pools covered the spike proteins of SARS-CoV-2 as well as those of the common cold coronaviruses HCoV-NL63, HCoV-OC43 and HCoV-229E. Genomic DNA was extracted from cultured CD4+ T cells with the QIAamp micro DNA kit.

CDR1 and CDR2 (SEHNR, FQNEAQ) derive from the germline V gene (reference sequence). Trimming removed 1 base from V and 8 bases from J, leaving 9 bases between the germline ends. The CDR3 covers 14 residues, taking in both the cysteine and the phenylalanine. Only CDR3 DNA is held: 42 bases, read in frame from base 1. This TCR was recovered from a human donor who had a prior SARS-CoV-2 infection. The receptor chain draws on TRBV7-9 and TRBJ1-6, with the D gene not clear enough to name. The sequenced sample was CD4+ T cells from PBMCs cultured with HCoV-NL63 spike peptides, obtained before COVID-19 vaccination. The cell subset or site label of this sample denotes: HCoV-NL63 spike overlapping peptide pool stimulation. The CDR3 has the sequence CASSLVRGHSPLHF. The sequenced DNA: TGTGCCAGCAGCTTAGTTCGGGGTCATTCACCCCTCCACTTT.